The 22 T cell receptor beta chains below come from one sample, sequenced in a study of brain T cells in children with intractable seizures (dated by TCRdb to the early 2020s). The library was produced with the immunoSEQ multiplex PCR assay. Imported from immuneACCESS, the table was reduced by TCRdb to in-frame sequences with V and J called. These copies leave out some clones; in studies compared against another copy, an unresolved V gene accounts for under half, and the cause of the remainder is not known. This sample has around 100,000 clones in its table, and roughly 94% of those were observed once. The ten top clones hold 3.5% to 4.5% of the sample. According to the study, the label for this sample's time point signals: resected brain tissue, or blood drawn just prior to surgery. Sample: peripheral blood, taken at surgery. These receptors were obtained from a boy in the first two years of life with hemimegalencephaly and intractable seizures.

This clone was counted once. The chain couples TRBV18 to TRBJ1-2; D gene unclear. Trimming removed 3 bases at V and 6 bases at J, with 17 bases between. This CDR3 is built from 15 residues. Germline V gene lookup returns CDR1 KGHSH and CDR2 LQKENI. CDR3 region: CASSPGPGPEHGYTF. CDR3 coding DNA: TGTGCCAGCTCACCCGGGCCCGGACCGGAACATGGCTACACCTTC.

V gene TRBV27 combines with J gene TRBJ2-7; 8 positions agree with TRBD1. This CDR3 region has 14 residues. Germline trimming cut 4 bases from V and 2 bases from J; bases unmatched to any gene: 4. CDR1 is MNHEY and CDR2 is SMNVEV in the germline V gene (reference sequence). CDR3 sequence (DNA): TGTGCCAGCAGTTCTGGACAGGGCCCCTACGAGCAGTACTTC. Its protein is CASSSGQGPYEQYF.

This chain uses TRBV10-3 with TRBJ1-2; TRBD1 agrees at 10 bases. CDR3 size: 13 residues. CDR1 is ENHRY, CDR2 SYGVKD, per germline. With 8 bases clipped from V and 7 bases from J, the junction kept 7 bases outside the gene matches. The CDR3 sequence: CAISFDRGLGYTF. The CDR3 coding sequence is TGTGCCATCTCATTCGACAGGGGGCTTGGCTACACCTTC.

The gene calls are TRBV9 and TRBJ1-1; 8 nucleotides agree with TRBD1. V lost 4 bases, J lost 1 base, and 3 bases stayed unmatched. CDR1 and CDR2 from the germline V gene are SGDLS and YYNGEE. The CDR3 contains 14 residues. The CDR3 here is CASSLTGANTEAFF. DNA of the CDR3: TGTGCCAGCAGCCTGACAGGGGCGAACACTGAAGCTTTCTTT.

This clone has just one count. The chain has TRBV28 and TRBJ1-2, with TRBD1 matching 7 bases. Germline V gives CDR1 MDHEN, CDR2 SYDVKM. CDR3 length: 14 amino acids. Germline trimming cut 3 bases from V and 7 bases from J; bases unmatched to any gene: 8. The chain's CDR3 is CASSFPWTGTGYTF. The CDR3 nucleotides read TGTGCCAGCAGTTTCCCATGGACAGGCACTGGCTACACCTTC.

This rearrangement joins TRBV15 to TRBJ1-4, with D hard to call. From germline, CDR1 is LNHNV and CDR2 YYDKDF (reference sequence). V lost 1 base, J lost 5 bases, and 11 bases lay in between. CDR3 length: 15 residues. DNA of the CDR3: TGTGCCACCAGCAGAGGAAGGACTCAGAATGAAAAACTGTTTTTT. This gives the protein CATSRGRTQNEKLFF.

V gene TRBV6-2 or TRBV6-3 combines with J gene TRBJ1-5; 10 bases map to TRBD1. CDR3 size: 16 residues. Per germline, CDR1 MNHEY and CDR2 SVGEGT. Trimming took 2 bases from V and 6 from J; bases not matched to a gene: 7. In nucleotides, the CDR3 is TGTGCCAGCAGTTACGACCCGACAGGGGGCGTTCAGCCCCAGCATTTT. Protein sequence: CASSYDPTGGVQPQHF.

This chain connects TRBV27 to TRBJ2-1, with D perhaps TRBD1 or TRBD2 (6 bases each). Trimming took off 6 bases at V and 10 bases at J, with 25 bases between the two ends. The CDR3 runs to 16 residues. Germline V CDR1 and CDR2: MNHEY, SMNVEV (reference sequence). CDR3 sequence reads: CASSPGQGRWPREQFF. The CDR3 DNA sequence: TGTGCCAGCAGCCCTGGTCAGGGGAGGTGGCCGAGGGAGCAGTTCTTC.

The rearrangement links TRBV5-6 to TRBJ2-7; 8 nucleotides match TRBD2. After removal of 4 bases from V and 2 bases from J, the junction contained 8 bases not matched to a gene. Per germline, CDR1 SGHDT and CDR2 YYEEEE. The length of the CDR3 is 15 residues. CDR3 loop: CASSPAGGAPYEQYF. Here the CDR3 DNA reads TGTGCCAGCAGCCCCGCCGGGGGGGCCCCCTACGAGCAGTACTTC.

CDR3 in DNA: TGTGCCAGTAGTTTACTGACAGGGGGTGGTAGCAATCAGCCCCAGCATTTT. Translation gives CASSLLTGGGSNQPQHF. This chain links TRBV19 with TRBJ1-5; 9 nucleotides agree with TRBD1. V shed 5 bases and J 0 bases; nucleotides not matched to a gene: 8. CDR1 is LNHDA, CDR2 SQIVND, per germline (reference sequence). CDR3 length: 17 residues.

The chain joins TRBV30 to TRBJ1-5, with 8 nucleotides matching TRBD1. The CDR3 loop spans 14 amino acids. CDR1 is GTSNPN, CDR2 SVGIG, per germline (reference sequence). Trimming removed 0 bases from V and 11 bases from J; junction bases left unmatched: 9. The CDR3 spells CAWSVPGQGTAQHF. CDR3 DNA: TGTGCCTGGAGTGTACCCGGACAGGGTACGGCCCAGCATTTT.

This sequence joins TRBV28 and TRBJ2-5; D perhaps matches TRBD2 (7 bases). Between the trimmed V and J ends, which lost 6 bases and 4 bases, there was a span of 18 bases. CDR3 length equals 15 residues. Germline lookup yields CDR1 MDHEN and CDR2 SYDVKM. The CDR3 DNA reads TGTGCCAGCAGCTCCCTGGGGGGGGCGAGAGAGACCCAGTACTTC. Its protein is CASSSLGGARETQYF.

The chain links TRBV27 to TRBJ2-3; the D gene could be TRBD1 or TRBD2 (5 bases each). CDR1 and CDR2 (germline): MNHEY, SMNVEV (reference sequence). With 5 bases removed from V and 0 bases from J, the gap between germline ends came to 15 bases. The CDR3 sequence is 16 residues long. The CDR3 DNA reads TGTGCCAGCAGTCCAACCCCACGGGACAGCACAGATACGCAGTATTTT. Translating it yields CASSPTPRDSTDTQYF.

This sequence joins TRBV5-1 and TRBJ2-7; a weak D match, TRBD1 (5 bases). Germline loops: CDR1 SGHRS, CDR2 YFSETQ. Between the trimmed V and J ends, which lost 4 bases and 2 bases, there was a span of 10 bases. The length of the CDR3 is 13 residues. CDR3 amino acids: CASSPTATYEQYF. The CDR3 nucleotides are TGCGCCAGCAGCCCGACAGCTACCTACGAGCAGTACTTC.

The chain is built from TRBV10-3 and TRBJ2-3; 14 nucleotides agree with TRBD2. Germline V gene sequence: CDR1 ENHRY, CDR2 SYGVKD. V lost 10 bases and J lost 0; bases outside the gene matches: 9. The CDR3 extends over 17 amino acids. In DNA form, the CDR3 reads TGTGCCACCACTGGTGGGACTAGCGGGGGAAGCACAGATACGCAGTATTTT. Translation: CATTGGTSGGSTDTQYF.

The chain combines TRBV27 with TRBJ2-7; D not certain. The V end was cut by 0 bases, the J end by 6 bases, with 9 bases between. The CDR3 runs to 13 residues. Germline loops: CDR1 MNHEY, CDR2 SMNVEV (reference sequence). CDR3 protein: CASSLSSDGEQYF. For the CDR3, the DNA is TGTGCCAGCAGTTTATCCTCGGATGGCGAGCAGTACTTC.

The chain combines TRBV25-1 with TRBJ1-6, with a tentative D call TRBD1 (6 bases). The CDR3 consists of 12 residues. Germline V gene sequence: CDR1 MGHDK, CDR2 SYGVNS. The CDR3 here is CAASGANSPLHF. CDR3 sequence (DNA): TGTGCGGCCTCAGGGGCCAATTCACCCCTCCACTTT. Variable domain in full (rest from reference TRBV25-1 and TRBJ1-6): EADIYQTPRYLVIGTGKKITLECSQTMGHDKMYWYQQDPGMELHLIHYSYGVNSTEKGDLSSESTVSRIRTEHFPLTLESARPSHTSQYLCAASGANSPLHFGNGTRLTVT.

The genes are TRBV27 and TRBJ1-5; the match to TRBD1 covers 7 bases. V shed 2 bases, J shed 2 bases, and the junction held 0 bases outside the gene matches. The germline gives CDR1 MNHEY, CDR2 SMNVEV (reference sequence). The CDR3 is 14 amino acids. The CDR3 coding sequence is TGTGCCAGCAGTTTACAGGGGGGCAATCAGCCCCAGCATTTT. This encodes CASSLQGGNQPQHF.

The V and J genes are TRBV16 and TRBJ2-7; D possibly corresponds to TRBD1 (7 bases). The CDR3 totals 15 residues. Looked up from germline, CDR1 is KGHSY and CDR2 is FQNENV. Between the trimmed V and J ends, which lost 3 bases and 7 bases, there was a span of 19 bases. CDR3 amino acids: CASSQYLAPGGEQYF. For the CDR3, the DNA is TGTGCCAGCAGCCAGTATCTAGCGCCAGGGGGAGAGCAGTACTTC.

The chain employs TRBV3-1 (or the pseudogene TRBV3-2) and TRBJ2-7; D not resolved. The length of the CDR3 is 14 residues. Trimming cost V 0 bases and J 1 base, with 7 bases left between them. Germline V gene data show CDR1 as LGHDT and CDR2 as YNNKEL (reference sequence). The CDR3 coding sequence is TGTGCCAGCAGCCAAGATAGGGCATCCTACGAGCAGTACTTC. Encoded protein: CASSQDRASYEQYF.

The CDR3 region has the DNA TGCGCCAGCAGCGGAGACAGGGGCCCTTCCTACGAGCAGTACTTC. Protein product: CASSGDRGPSYEQYF. The chain is built from TRBV5-1 and TRBJ2-7; 8 nucleotides match TRBD1. This CDR3 has 15 amino acids. Unmatched junction bases numbered 7, after V lost 4 bases and J lost 1 base. Germline-derived CDR1 and CDR2 are SGHRS and YFSETQ.

The chain uses TRBV5-6 and TRBJ2-1, with unresolved D. CDR3 size: 12 residues. V lost 1 base, J lost 9 bases, and 8 bases lay in between. CDR1 and CDR2 (germline): SGHDT, YYEEEE. CDR3 loop: CASSLPRSEQFF. The CDR3 nucleotides read TGTGCCAGCAGCTTGCCGCGATCTGAGCAGTTCTTC.